This section outlines one TCR beta chain sequence together with its context. Its antigen is unidentified. This specimen comes from a study of cytomegalovirus exposure and HLA in healthy donors. Study-wide results and limits: In vitro data verified three CMV-associated chains as specific for CMV antigens. Cytomegalovirus-associated status was assigned to approximately 160 TCR beta chains.

Generated by immunoSEQ multiplex PCR, the TCRdb table keeps only in-frame clones and is missing some. The data hold around 150,000 clones, with roughly 90% observed a single time. CDR1 MNHNY and CDR2 SVGAGI come from the germline V gene (reference sequence). The junction had 3 bases not matched to a gene; V was cut back by 0 bases and J by 7 bases. This CDR3 is 15 amino acids long. The rearrangement uses TRBV6-6 and TRBJ1-4; 9 bases match TRBD1. The origin of this receptor is a man aged 18 to 29 in good health and CMV-seronegative. The material sequenced was PBMCs. CDR3 region: CASSYSRDRVEKLFF. In DNA form, the CDR3 reads TGTGCCAGCAGTTACTCTCGGGACAGGGTTGAAAAACTGTTTTTT.